The entry below gives a single T cell receptor (beta chain) sequence along with its context. Its antigen is as yet unknown. This entry belongs to a study of T cells in Graves' hyperthyroidism and ophthalmopathy. Study-level findings and limits: Progression to ophthalmopathy was predicted a median of roughly 6.6 months early. Blood held most thyroid clonotypes expanded above 0.001 frequency.

Using RNA transcripts as the source, TCR beta CDR3 regions were amplified. TCR CDR3 underwent first-round RT-PCR with the HTBI primer set. Via MiXCR, TCRdb re-called the multiplex PCR reads, giving one row per CDR3 protein. The sample lists roughly 510,000 distinct CDR3 sequences, 46% occurring once. Trimming shortened V by 5 bases and J by 0 bases, and 19 bases separated the two germline ends. The germline V gene encodes CDR1 MNHEY and CDR2 SVGAGI. CDR3 size: 17 residues. V is TRBV6-5 and J is TRBJ1-2; D may be TRBD1 (5 bases). The sequenced sample consisted of peripheral blood or thyroid tissue (not recorded which). This receptor was taken from an adult woman with Graves' disease, either hyperthyroidism or ophthalmopathy (not recorded which). The CDR3 DNA sequence: TGTGCCAGCAGTCCCGTAGGGGTAGGCAGCACTAACTATGGCTACACCTTC. Translating it yields CASSPVGVGSTNYGYTF.